The clone carrying this T cell receptor beta chain was recorded once. The target antigen is unknown. These data come from a study of long-term antiretroviral therapy in people with HIV. Study outcomes and limitations: Controls exceeded HIV repertoires in CDR3 length range.

The CDR3 consists of 16 residues. Germline CDR1 and CDR2: SGHTA and FQGNSA. V lost 6 bases to trimming and J lost 2 bases, with 17 bases between them. An immunoSEQ assay, version v3.0, was performed at survey level. TCRdb keeps only in-frame clones here, not all; method: immunoSEQ multiplex PCR. The table shows around 30,000 clones, with around 85% occurring only once. This sequence originates from a man between 40 and 49 years old with HIV. The sequencing used unsorted PBMCs, collected 3 years after starting antiretroviral therapy. This chain uses TRBV7-2 with TRBJ2-1, with D possibly called TRBD1 or TRBD2 (5 bases each). CDR3 coding DNA: TGTGCCAGCAGAGCGTCAGGCCGAGGGGCCTACAATGAGCAGTTCTTC. Translating it yields CASRASGRGAYNEQFF.